Listed below are T cell receptor beta chains from one sample, sequenced in a study of Ad26.COV2.S vaccination and SARS-CoV-2 variants. Clones were read by immunoSEQ multiplex PCR, and TCRdb kept only the in-frame ones, dropping some. This table has fewer than 500,000 clones, 89% appearing once. The sequenced sample was peripheral blood, obtained in a trial of Ad26.COV2.S vaccine versus placebo. The receptors come from a person between 18 and 65 years old who received the Ad26.COV2.S COVID-19 vaccine or a placebo. Both conserved end residues are part of each CDR3. The D gene is left open where the match is weak. Some rows have no size entry. The others give once, few or many, or a class for an expanded clone.

d_call clone_size j_call v_call cdr3_length cdr3_nt cdr3_aa
. . TRBJ2-1 TRBV29-1 12 TGCAGCGTTCCTGCTAGCCTGGGTGAGCAGTTCTTC CSVPASLGEQFF
. . TRBJ1-2 TRBV29-1 13 TGCAGCGCCGAGGGGGTATCCAGCTATGGCTACACCTTC CSAEGVSSYGYTF
TRBD1 . TRBJ1-6 TRBV16 15 TGTGCCAGCAGCCCCCGGGACAGTCGTGATTCACCCCTCCACTTT CASSPRDSRDSPLHF
TRBD2 . TRBJ2-1 TRBV9 15 TGTGCCAGCAGCGTTACTAGCGGGTCCTACAATGAGCAGTTCTTC CASSVTSGSYNEQFF
. once TRBJ2-3 TRBV7-2 15 TGTGCCAGCAGCTTAGCGGGGGCATCGGCAGATACGCAGTATTTT CASSLAGASADTQYF
. . TRBJ1-2 TRBV3-1/TRBV3-2 14 TGTGCCAGCAGCCAAGGAACTGGACCCTATGGCTACACCTTC CASSQGTGPYGYTF
. . TRBJ1-6 TRBV7-9 14 TGTGCCAGCAGCTTGATGTCGAATAATTCACCCCTCCACTTT CASSLMSNNSPLHF
. . TRBJ1-5 TRBV4-2 13 TGTGCCAGCAGCCACAACAGGTTTCAGCCCCAGCATTTT CASSHNRFQPQHF
TRBD2 . TRBJ2-1 TRBV3-1/TRBV3-2 21 TGTGCCAGCAGCCGAAATAGACCGGGACTAGCGGGAGAGATCGTACACGATGAGCAGTTCTTC CASSRNRPGLAGEIVHDEQFF
. . TRBJ1-1 TRBV4-2 16 TGTGCCAGCAGCCAAGATTTTAGGCGAGGGCACACTGAAGCTTTCTTT CASSQDFRRGHTEAFF
TRBD1 . TRBJ2-3 TRBV5-4 15 TGTGCCAGCAGCTTGAACAGGGGGAGCACAGATACGCAGTATTTT CASSLNRGSTDTQYF
. . TRBJ1-1 TRBV30 13 TGTGCCTGGAATCGGGGGCTGGGGACTGAAGCTTTCTTT CAWNRGLGTEAFF
TRBD1 . TRBJ1-5 TRBV4-3 14 TGCGCCAGCAGCCCAGGACAGGGGAATCAGCCCCAGCATTTT CASSPGQGNQPQHF
. . TRBJ2-3 TRBV3-1/TRBV3-2 17 TGTGCCAGCAGCCAAGATGGGTGGGGGGCCCAATTTTATACGCAGTATTTT CASSQDGWGAQFYTQYF
. . TRBJ1-5 TRBV4-1 14 TGCGCCAGCAGCACCGACAGATTCAATCAGCCCCAGCATTTT CASSTDRFNQPQHF
. . TRBJ2-1 TRBV10-3 18 TGTGCCATCAGTGTTGTGGGACTGGGGATTGCCTCCTACAATGAGCAGTTCTTC CAISVVGLGIASYNEQFF
. . TRBJ2-7 TRBV12-3/TRBV12-4 11 TGTGCCAGCAGTTTGGGCTACGAGCAGTACTTC CASSLGYEQYF
. . TRBJ2-5 TRBV10-3 13 TGTGCCATCAGTGCAGAGTACCTGGAGACCCAGTACTTC CAISAEYLETQYF
. . TRBJ1-3 TRBV6-5 15 TGTGCCAGCAGTAGGGGCCCCTCCTCTGGAAACACCATATATTTT CASSRGPSSGNTIYF
. . TRBJ1-3 TRBV5-1 13 TGCGCCAGCAGCTTGGTTGGGGGAAACACCATATATTTT CASSLVGGNTIYF
. . TRBJ2-2 TRBV18 15 TGTGCCAGCTCACCAGGGGGCTATAGCACCGGGGAGCTGTTTTTT CASSPGGYSTGELFF
TRBD1 . TRBJ2-5 TRBV5-1 14 TGCGCCACCTCAATCCAGGGGGCGGATGAGACCCAGTACTTC CATSIQGADETQYF
. . TRBJ1-3 TRBV29-1 12 TGCAGCGTTAACGATGGAGGAAACACCATATATTTT CSVNDGGNTIYF
. once TRBJ1-3 TRBV7-2 14 TGTGCCAGCAGCCTCCGCGCTAGTGGAAACACCATATATTTT CASSLRASGNTIYF
. . TRBJ2-1 TRBV2 14 TGTGCCACCTCGGAGTGGAGCTCCTACAATGAGCAGTTCTTC CATSEWSSYNEQFF
. . TRBJ2-5 TRBV7-2 15 TGTGCCAGCAGCCCGATCATCCTAGATTCGGAGACCCAGTACTTC CASSPIILDSETQYF
. . TRBJ2-4 TRBV2 15 TGTGCCAGCAGCGCCTTGGTGACAGCCAAAAACATTCAGTACTTC CASSALVTAKNIQYF
TRBD1 . TRBJ1-4 TRBV7-2 16 TGTGCCAGCAGCTTAGTCGGGGGACAGGGGGCGGTGAAACTGTTTTTT CASSLVGGQGAVKLFF
. . TRBJ2-3 TRBV4-2 13 TGTGCCAGCAGCCAGGAGAACACAGATACGCAGTATTTT CASSQENTDTQYF
. once TRBJ2-5 TRBV19 15 TGTGCCAGTAGTAACCGGGACATTTCCACAGAGACCCAGTACTTC CASSNRDISTETQYF
. . TRBJ1-1 TRBV10-3 15 TGTGCCATCAGCCCCGCTGGGAGATCGGGCACTGAAGCTTTCTTT CAISPAGRSGTEAFF
TRBD2 . TRBJ2-1 TRBV5-1 19 TGCGCCAGCAGCTTGGCTACGCAGACTAGCGGGAACTCCTACAATGAGCAGTTCTTC CASSLATQTSGNSYNEQFF
. . TRBJ2-1 TRBV28 14 TGTGCCAGCAGCACACCCGCCAGGGTGAATGAGCAGTTCTTC CASSTPARVNEQFF
. . TRBJ1-3 TRBV7-2 16 TGTGCCAGCAGCTTTGCGGCCGGAGGGTTCGGAAACACCATATATTTT CASSFAAGGFGNTIYF
TRBD2 once TRBJ2-1 TRBV11-3 15 TGTGCCAGCAGACCACGTTGGGACGGGGGGAATGAGCAGTTCTTC CASRPRWDGGNEQFF
TRBD1 . TRBJ1-4 TRBV27 15 TGTGCCAGCAGGAGGACAGGGGGCGGGCAGGAAAAACTGTTTTTT CASRRTGGGQEKLFF
. . TRBJ2-1 TRBV25-1 13 TGTGCCAGCCGGACAGCCGCCTACAATGAGCAGTTCTTC CASRTAAYNEQFF
TRBD2 . TRBJ2-3 TRBV24-1 14 TGTGCCACCGGACTAGCGGGAGGGCCACATACGCAGTATTTT CATGLAGGPHTQYF
. . TRBJ1-3 TRBV15 12 TGTGCCACCAGCAGAGATCACTTCACCATATATTTT CATSRDHFTIYF
TRBD1 . TRBJ1-1 TRBV5-1 13 TGCGCCAGCAGCTGGGACAGGGACACTGAAGCTTTCTTT CASSWDRDTEAFF